This TCR beta chain was obtained from a study of post-analysis software for immune sequencing data. Study at large: Disease courses included relapsing-remitting, secondary progressive and progressive-relapsing multiple sclerosis. Study-level points and caveats: When patients were compared with controls, five TRBV segments were more frequent, TRBV5-6, TRBV5-1 and TRBV20-1 among them. Batch-matched samples strongly co-clustered by F measure. Normalized Chao1 diversity in multiple sclerosis patients fell significantly below that of controls.

This CDR3 comprises 11 residues. The V end was cut by 5 bases, the J end by 11 bases, with 10 bases between. The V gene's germline CDR1 is SGHTA and CDR2 FQGNSA. As to this clonotype: Antigen: not known.

Unique molecular identifiers tagged the TCR beta cDNA libraries. There were about 0.95 to 11 million T cells, and about 500,000 cDNA molecules came from them. Each CDR3 protein gets one entry after TCRdb re-called the PCR reads with MiXCR. This sample carries about 820,000 distinct CDR3 sequences, approximately 57% of them seen once, and the ten largest clones take approximately 4.5%. The source of this sequence is a girl under 18 with multiple sclerosis. V usage is TRBV7-2 and J usage is TRBJ2-1; D uncertain. Sequencing was performed on blood. CDR3 amino acids: CASSPQWKQFF. The CDR3 DNA sequence: TGTGCCAGCAGCCCTCAGTGGAAGCAGTTCTTC.